The 11 T cell receptor beta chains given below trace back to one sample, sequenced in a study of human T cells and chemical hapten exposure. TCRdb reprocessed the RACE reads with MiXCR, giving one entry per CDR3 protein. Here the sample spans more than 80,000 distinct CDR3 sequences, approximately 8% being singletons. Regarding time point: patch test 1, 2 weeks after DPC sensitization. Indicated treatment: therapeutic diphenylcyclopropenone sensitization with weekly scalp DPC. The source material was whole blood, sampled in connection with sensitization to the hapten diphenylcyclopropenone (DPC). The receptors come from a young woman with alopecia areata. Some clones in this sample may be carry-over from other donors' samples.

The chain employs TRBV11-2 and TRBJ1-1; D is undetermined. Trimming removed 6 bases from V and 1 base from J, with 15 bases in between. This CDR3 is built from 15 residues. The germline V gene encodes CDR1 SGHAT and CDR2 FQNNGV. CDR3 DNA: TGTGCCAGCAGTCTGATTCAGATGACGAACACTGAAGCTTTCTTT. Its protein product is CASSLIQMTNTEAFF.

Ten or more counts support this clonotype. The gene calls are TRBV12-3 or TRBV12-4 and TRBJ2-7, with D hard to call. The CDR3 has 13 residues. Trimming stripped 3 bases from V and 2 bases from J, with 8 bases between. The CDR3 loop is CASSFNRAYEQYF. For the CDR3, the DNA is TGTGCCAGCAGTTTCAACCGAGCCTACGAGCAGTACTTC.

This clonotype was found a few times. J is TRBJ2-2 and V is TRBV7-3, with 12 bases matching TRBD2. The CDR3 runs 17 residues. The germline gives CDR1 SGHTA, CDR2 FQGTGA. J gave up 5 bases and V 7 bases, and 11 bases lay outside the gene matches. This CDR3 is CASTSSSGGARTGELFF. The CDR3 region has the DNA TGTGCCAGCACCTCTTCTAGCGGGGGGGCAAGAACCGGGGAGCTGTTTTTT.

This chain links TRBV6-1 with TRBJ1-6; the match to TRBD1 covers 7 bases. This CDR3 has 14 residues. V shed 9 bases and J 5 bases; nucleotides not matched to a gene: 7. Per germline, CDR1 MNHNS and CDR2 SASEGT. CDR3 DNA sequence: TGTGCCAGTCAGACAGGGACACATAATTCACCCCTCCACTTT. This encodes CASQTGTHNSPLHF.

This clonotype occurred a few times. V gene TRBV29-1 combines with J gene TRBJ2-7; D is uncertain. Germline-derived CDR1 and CDR2 are SQVTM and ANQGSEA. The CDR3 consists of 12 residues. V was clipped by 2 bases and J by 7 bases, with 12 bases between them. The CDR3 bases are TGCAGCGTTGAAACAGAGCCGAGGGAGCAGTACTTC. Protein: CSVETEPREQYF.

The chain joins TRBV6-5 to TRBJ1-1; D remains unclear. Between the trimmed V and J ends, which lost 6 bases and 4 bases, there was a span of 6 bases. Germline values: CDR1 MNHEY, CDR2 SVGAGI. This CDR3 is 11 amino acids long. The CDR3 loop reads CASRGFTEAFF. CDR3 bases: TGTGCCAGCAGGGGGTTCACTGAAGCTTTCTTT.

This clonotype was observed at least ten times. The chain has TRBV29-1 and TRBJ2-5, with 8 nucleotides matching TRBD1. V lost 0 bases to trimming and J lost 5 bases; unmatched junction nucleotides: 5. CDR3 length: 14 amino acids. Germline assignment: CDR1 SQVTM and CDR2 ANQGSEA. This CDR3 is CSVEDLPGGETQYF. The DNA for the CDR3 is TGCAGCGTTGAAGATCTTCCAGGGGGCGAGACCCAGTACTTC.

This clonotype was counted many times. DNA of the CDR3: TGTGCCACCAGTGATTTGCCGCCCGTTTTGGTCCTTGGCAGGGATAATGAAAAACTGTTTTTT. It translates to CATSDLPPVLVLGRDNEKLFF. J is TRBJ1-4 and V is TRBV24-1; a possible D gene is TRBD1 (5 bases). The V gene lost 0 bases and the J gene lost 4 bases, with 26 bases spanning the gap. There are 21 residues in the CDR3. Germline CDR1 is KGHDR and CDR2 is SFDVKD.

The chain carries TRBV4-1 and TRBJ1-3; D is undetermined. In germline, CDR1 is MGHRA, CDR2 YSYEKL. The CDR3 runs to 13 residues. The V end was cut by 1 base, the J end by 4 bases, with 5 bases between. The CDR3 nucleotides read TGCGCCAGCAGCCAAGCACAAGGAAACACCATATATTTT. This codes for CASSQAQGNTIYF.

This chain joins TRBV6-2 or TRBV6-3 and TRBJ1-1; a possible D gene is TRBD1 (6 bases). The V end lost 6 bases, the J end lost 3 bases, and 20 bases lay between the germline ends. The CDR3 length is 16 residues. The germline V gene has CDR1 MNHEY and CDR2 SVGEGT. The CDR3 reads CASSPMGGRAHTEAFF. The CDR3 DNA follows: TGTGCCAGCAGCCCGATGGGGGGCCGCGCTCACACTGAAGCTTTCTTT.

The rearrangement joins TRBV19 to TRBJ1-6; TRBD1 matches at 8 bases. With 6 bases clipped from V and 10 bases from J, the junction kept 14 bases outside the gene matches. CDR3 length equals 16 residues. CDR1 and CDR2 from the germline V gene are LNHDA and SQIVND (reference sequence). The CDR3 region has the DNA TGTGCCAGTAGAAACTCCCGGGACAGGAACTCGTCACCCCTCCACTTT. Translated, it gives CASRNSRDRNSSPLHF.